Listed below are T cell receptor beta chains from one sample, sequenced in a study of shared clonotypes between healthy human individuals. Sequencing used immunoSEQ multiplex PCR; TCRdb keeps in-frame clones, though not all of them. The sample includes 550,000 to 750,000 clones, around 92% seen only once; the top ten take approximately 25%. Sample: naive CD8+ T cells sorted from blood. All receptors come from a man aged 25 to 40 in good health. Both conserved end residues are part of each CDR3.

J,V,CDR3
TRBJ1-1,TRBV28,CASSPPDGGGEAFF
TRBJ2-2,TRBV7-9,CASSLGNRGATGELFF
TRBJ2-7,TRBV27,CASGGRDEQYF
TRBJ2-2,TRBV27,CASSMARGTGELFF
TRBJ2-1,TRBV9,CASSVAASSYNEQFF
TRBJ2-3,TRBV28,CASTLRVTVSTDTQYF
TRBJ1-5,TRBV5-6,CASSLSTAESRGYQPQHF
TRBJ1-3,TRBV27,CASSPLSGNTIYF
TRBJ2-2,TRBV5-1,CASSLGSAGWTGELFF
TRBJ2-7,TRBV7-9,CASSHGGDGSYEQYF
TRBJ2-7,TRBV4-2,CASSQGLGGNYEQYF
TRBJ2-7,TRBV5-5,CASSPLRSGSYEQYF
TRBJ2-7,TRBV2,CASSEGPAGEQYF
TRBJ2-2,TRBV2,CASMGTGELFF
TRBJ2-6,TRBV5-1,CASTPWGEGPPAGANVLTF
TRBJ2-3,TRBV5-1,CASSLVGLAGASTDTQYF
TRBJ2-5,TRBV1,CTSSLGPTGWETQYF
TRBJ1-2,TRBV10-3,CAISDDRAYGYTF
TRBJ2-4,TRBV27,CASSSGVAKNIQYF
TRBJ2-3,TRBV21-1,CASTGTSATLGTDTQYF
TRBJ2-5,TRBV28,CASDWQAGEGQETQYF
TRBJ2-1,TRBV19,CATQDRYNEQFF